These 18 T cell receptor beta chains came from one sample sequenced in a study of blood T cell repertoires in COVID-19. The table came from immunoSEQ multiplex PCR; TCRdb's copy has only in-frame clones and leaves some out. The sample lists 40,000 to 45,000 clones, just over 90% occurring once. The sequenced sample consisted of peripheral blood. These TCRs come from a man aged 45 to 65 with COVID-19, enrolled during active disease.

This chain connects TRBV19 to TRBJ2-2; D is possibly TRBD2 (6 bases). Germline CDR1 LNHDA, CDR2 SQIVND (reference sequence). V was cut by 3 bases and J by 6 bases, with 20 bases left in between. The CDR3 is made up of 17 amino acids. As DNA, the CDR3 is TGTGCCAGTAGTATGAGATGGAGGGACTCCGCACCCGGGGAGCTGTTTTTT. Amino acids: CASSMRWRDSAPGELFF.

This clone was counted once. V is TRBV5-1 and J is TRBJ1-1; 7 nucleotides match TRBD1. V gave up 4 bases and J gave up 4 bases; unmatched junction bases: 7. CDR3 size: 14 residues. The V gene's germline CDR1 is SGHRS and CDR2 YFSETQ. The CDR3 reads CASSVTGAGTEAFF. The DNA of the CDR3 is TGCGCCAGCAGCGTTACAGGGGCGGGCACTGAAGCTTTCTTT. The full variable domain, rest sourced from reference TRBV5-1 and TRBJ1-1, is KAGVTQTPRYLIKTRGQQVTLSCSPISGHRSVSWYQQTPGQGLQFLFEYFSETQRNKGNFPGRFSGRQFSNSRSEMNVSTLELGDSALYLCASSVTGAGTEAFFGQGTRLTVV.

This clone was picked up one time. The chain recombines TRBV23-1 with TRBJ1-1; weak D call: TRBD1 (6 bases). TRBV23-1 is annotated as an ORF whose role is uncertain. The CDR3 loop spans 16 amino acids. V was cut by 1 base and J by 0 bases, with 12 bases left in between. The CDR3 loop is CASSQYRRTVNTEAFF. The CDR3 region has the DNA TGCGCCAGCAGTCAATATCGTAGGACAGTGAACACTGAAGCTTTCTTT.

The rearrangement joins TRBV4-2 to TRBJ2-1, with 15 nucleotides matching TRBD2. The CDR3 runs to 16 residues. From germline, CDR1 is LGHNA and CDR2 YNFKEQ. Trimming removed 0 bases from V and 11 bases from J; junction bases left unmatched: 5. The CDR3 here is CASSQETGLAGGKQFF. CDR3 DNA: TGTGCCAGCAGCCAAGAGACGGGACTAGCGGGGGGCAAGCAGTTCTTC.

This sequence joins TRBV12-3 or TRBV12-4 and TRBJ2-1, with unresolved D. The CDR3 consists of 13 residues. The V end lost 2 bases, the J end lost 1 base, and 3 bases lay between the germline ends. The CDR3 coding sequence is TGTGCCAGCAGTTTAACTTCCTACAATGAGCAGTTCTTC. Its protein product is CASSLTSYNEQFF.

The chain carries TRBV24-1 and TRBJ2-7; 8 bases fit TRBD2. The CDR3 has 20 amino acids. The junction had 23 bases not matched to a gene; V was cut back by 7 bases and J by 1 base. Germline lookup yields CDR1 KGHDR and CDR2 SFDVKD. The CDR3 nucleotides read TGTGCCACCAGGAGGAGCCCCCGATGGAGCGGGAGTTATTCGTCCTACGAGCAGTACTTC. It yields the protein CATRRSPRWSGSYSSYEQYF.

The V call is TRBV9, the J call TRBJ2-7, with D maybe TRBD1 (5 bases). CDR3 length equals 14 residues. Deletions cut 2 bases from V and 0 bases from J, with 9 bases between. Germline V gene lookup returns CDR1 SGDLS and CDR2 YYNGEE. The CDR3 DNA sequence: TGTGCCAGCAGCGTGGGGCAGAACTCCTACGAGCAGTACTTC. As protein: CASSVGQNSYEQYF.

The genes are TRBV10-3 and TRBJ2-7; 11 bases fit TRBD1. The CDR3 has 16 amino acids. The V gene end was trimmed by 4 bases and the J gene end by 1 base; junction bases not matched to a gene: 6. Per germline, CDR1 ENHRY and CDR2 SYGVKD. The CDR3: CAISGAGTGGSYEQYF. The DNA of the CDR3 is TGTGCCATCAGTGGGGCCGGGACAGGGGGATCCTACGAGCAGTACTTC.

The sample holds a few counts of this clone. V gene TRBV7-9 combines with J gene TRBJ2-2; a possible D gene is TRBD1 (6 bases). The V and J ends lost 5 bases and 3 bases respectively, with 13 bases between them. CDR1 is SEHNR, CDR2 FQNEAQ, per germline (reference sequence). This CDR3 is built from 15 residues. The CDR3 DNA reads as TGTGCCAGCAGCCCGAGGGGGTGGGACACCGGGGAGCTGTTTTTT. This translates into CASSPRGWDTGELFF. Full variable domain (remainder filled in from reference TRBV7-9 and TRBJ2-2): DTGVSQNPRHKITKRGQNVTFRCDPISEHNRLYWYRQTLGQGPEFLTYFQNEAQLEKSRLLSDRFSAERPKGSFSTLEIQRTEQGDSAMYLCASSPRGWDTGELFFGEGSRLTVL.

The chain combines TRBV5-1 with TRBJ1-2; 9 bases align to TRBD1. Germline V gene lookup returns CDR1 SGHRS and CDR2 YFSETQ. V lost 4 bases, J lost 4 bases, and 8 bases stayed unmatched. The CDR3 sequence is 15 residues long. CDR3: CASSGGQGIGYGYTF. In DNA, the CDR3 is TGCGCCAGCAGCGGGGGACAGGGAATAGGCTATGGCTACACCTTC.

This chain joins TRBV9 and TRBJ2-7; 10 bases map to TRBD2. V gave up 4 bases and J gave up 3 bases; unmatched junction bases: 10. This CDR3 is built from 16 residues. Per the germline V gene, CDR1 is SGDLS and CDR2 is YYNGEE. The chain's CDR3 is CASSPGTSVPHYEQYF. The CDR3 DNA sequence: TGTGCCAGCAGCCCCGGGACTAGCGTCCCACACTACGAGCAGTACTTC.

This CDR3 reads CASSLAGGITSNTEAFF. CDR3 DNA: TGTGCCAGCAGCTTAGCAGGGGGCATCACCTCGAACACTGAAGCTTTCTTT. This chain connects TRBV7-6 to TRBJ1-1; TRBD1 matches at 7 bases. Per the germline V gene, CDR1 is SGHVS and CDR2 is FNYEAQ. Unmatched junction bases numbered 8, after V lost 0 bases and J lost 1 base. The CDR3 extends over 17 amino acids.

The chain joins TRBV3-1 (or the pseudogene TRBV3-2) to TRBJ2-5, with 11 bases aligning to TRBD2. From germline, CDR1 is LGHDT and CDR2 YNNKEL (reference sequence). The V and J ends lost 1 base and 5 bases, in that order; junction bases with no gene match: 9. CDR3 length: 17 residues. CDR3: CASSQGLAGGVRETQYF. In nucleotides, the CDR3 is TGTGCCAGCAGCCAAGGGCTAGCGGGAGGAGTGAGGGAGACCCAGTACTTC.

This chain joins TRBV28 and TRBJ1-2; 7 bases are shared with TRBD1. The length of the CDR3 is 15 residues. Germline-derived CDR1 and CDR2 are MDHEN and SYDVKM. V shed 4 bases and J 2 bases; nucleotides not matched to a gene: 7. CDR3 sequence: CASSSPGGTNYGYTF. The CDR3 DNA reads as TGTGCCAGCAGTTCCCCAGGGGGTACCAACTATGGCTACACCTTC.

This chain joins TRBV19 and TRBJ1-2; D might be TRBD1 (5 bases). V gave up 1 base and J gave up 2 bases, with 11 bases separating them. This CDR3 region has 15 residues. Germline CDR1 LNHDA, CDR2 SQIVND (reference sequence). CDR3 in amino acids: CASSIAGPGNYGYTF. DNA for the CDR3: TGTGCCAGTAGTATAGCAGGGCCCGGGAACTATGGCTACACCTTC.

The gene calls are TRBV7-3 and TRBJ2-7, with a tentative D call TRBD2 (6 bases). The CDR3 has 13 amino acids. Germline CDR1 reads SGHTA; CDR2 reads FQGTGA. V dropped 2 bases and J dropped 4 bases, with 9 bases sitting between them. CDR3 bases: TGTGCCAGCAGCTTAGGGGGGAGATACGAGCAGTACTTC. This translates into CASSLGGRYEQYF.

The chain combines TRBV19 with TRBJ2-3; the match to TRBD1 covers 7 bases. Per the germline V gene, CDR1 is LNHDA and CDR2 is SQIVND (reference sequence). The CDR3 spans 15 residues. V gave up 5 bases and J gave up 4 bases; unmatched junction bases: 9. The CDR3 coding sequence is TGTGCCAGTAGTCCCCGTGACAGGGCCTCAGATACGCAGTATTTT. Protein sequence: CASSPRDRASDTQYF.

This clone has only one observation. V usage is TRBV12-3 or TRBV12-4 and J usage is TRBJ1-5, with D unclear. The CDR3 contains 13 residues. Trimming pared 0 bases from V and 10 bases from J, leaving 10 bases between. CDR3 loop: CASSLAAVSPQHF. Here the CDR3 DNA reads TGTGCCAGCAGTTTAGCAGCGGTTAGTCCCCAGCATTTT.